One and the same sample provided the 17 T cell receptor beta chains below, sequenced in a study of T cells in women clearing cervical HPV infection. Measured with immunoSEQ multiplex PCR; TCRdb has only the in-frame clones, and not every one. The sample table sets out tens of thousands of clones. Sequences were obtained from blood buffy coat. The receptors shown here come from a woman between 18 and 70 years old with a cervical HPV16 infection that either progressed to CIN3+ or cleared (not recorded which).

With respect to this clone: The read halts 3 residues ahead of the CDR3 end, with the missing end drawn from the germline J gene. The chain couples TRBV7-2 to TRBJ2-4; no clear D. This CDR3 contains 15 residues. CDR1 is SGHTA and CDR2 is FQGNSA in the germline V gene. CDR3 DNA (partial): TGTGCCAGCAGCTTAGCTGGCTCTCTGGGCTATGGT. Encoded protein: CASSLAGSLGYG. The complete CDR3 protein is CASSLAGSLGYGQYF.

Remarks on this clone: The read is 3 residues too short to cover the CDR3 end, so that end is filled in from the germline J gene. The chain carries TRBV7-2 and TRBJ1-4; D not certain. Trimming took 1 base from V and 4 from J, leaving 7 bases between them. Germline V CDR1 and CDR2: SGHTA, FQGNSA. The CDR3 is made up of 14 amino acids. This chain's CDR3 is CASSLDSYNEKLFF. The CDR3 DNA, read in part, is TGTGCCAGCAGCTTAGACAGCTATAATGAAAAA.

Notes on this clone: The DNA ends 3 residues before the CDR3 does, and the rest of the CDR3 is filled in from the germline J gene. The V call is TRBV6-1, the J call TRBJ2-5; 11 bases fit TRBD2. The CDR3 loop spans 15 amino acids. Losses at the gene ends were 3 bases for V and 4 bases for J; bases not matched to a gene: 4. Per germline, CDR1 MNHNS and CDR2 SASEGT. CDR3 in amino acids: CASSDIAGGLETQYF. The CDR3 bases that were read are TGTGCCAGCAGTGATATAGCGGGAGGGTTAGAGACC.

Incomplete CDR3 DNA: TGTGCCAGCAGCGGGACAGGGATGGGTGAAAAG. Translated: CASSGTGMGEK. The CDR3, in full, reads CASSGTGMGEKLFF. V usage is TRBV5-4 and J usage is TRBJ2-2; 9 bases are a match to TRBD1. The read ends 3 residues shy of where the CDR3 ends; the end is completed using the germline J gene. This CDR3 has 14 amino acids. CDR1 is SGHNT, CDR2 YYREEE, per germline (reference sequence).

For this clone: The DNA ends 3 residues before the CDR3 does, and the rest of the CDR3 is filled in from the germline J gene. The rearrangement links TRBV10-2 to TRBJ2-1, with 10 positions matching TRBD2. Germline V gene sequence: CDR1 WSHSY, CDR2 SAAADI. There are 17 residues in the CDR3. Trimming removed 0 bases from V and 3 bases from J; junction bases left unmatched: 5. CDR3 bases read: TGCGCCAGCAGTGAGTCCCTAGCGGGGGATCGCTACAATGAG. Translating gives CASSESLAGDRYNE. Given in full, the CDR3 is CASSESLAGDRYNEQFF.

CDR3 protein: CAISGQSDGYTF. Partial CDR3 DNA: TGTGCCATCAGTGGGCAAAGCGATGGC. The rearrangement links TRBV10-3 to TRBJ1-2; D unresolved. The CDR3 goes on 3 residues after the read ends, and that part is filled in from the germline J gene. Looked up from germline, CDR1 is ENHRY and CDR2 is SYGVKD. The V end was cut by 4 bases, the J end by 6 bases, with 9 bases between. This CDR3 spans 12 amino acids.

A remark on this clone: The read stops 3 residues short of the end of the CDR3; the missing end is completed from the germline J gene. The V gene is TRBV4-2, the J gene TRBJ1-1; D uncertain. V lost 1 base and J 0 bases, leaving 9 bases between the germline ends. Germline V gene sequence: CDR1 LGHNA, CDR2 YNFKEQ. The CDR3 extends over 15 amino acids. This CDR3 is CASSQVSTMNTEAFF. The part of the CDR3 DNA that was read is TGTGCCAGCAGCCAAGTCTCGACAATGAACACTGAA.

For this clone: The missing CDR3 end, 3 residues past where the read stops, is filled in from the germline J gene. The rearrangement uses TRBV23-1 and TRBJ2-1, with D possibly being TRBD1 (6 bases). TRBV23-1 is an open reading frame, and its role is uncertain. Trimming shortened V by 4 bases and J by 7 bases, and 14 bases separated the two germline ends. CDR3 length equals 14 residues. The CDR3 here is CASSPYRVRNEQFF. Partial CDR3 DNA: TGCGCCAGCAGTCCGTACAGGGTAAGGAATGAG.

With respect to this clone: The DNA ends 3 residues before the CDR3 does, and the rest of the CDR3 is filled in from the germline J gene. The chain employs TRBV7-9 and TRBJ2-3; maybe TRBD2 (6 bases). V was shortened by 7 bases and J by 1 base, with 9 bases between the two germline ends. CDR3 length: 13 amino acids. Looked up from germline, CDR1 is SEHNR and CDR2 is FQNEAQ (reference sequence). The covered CDR3 bases are TGTGCCAGCAAGCCTAGCGGCACAGATACG. It specifies CASKPSGTDT. The full CDR3 reads CASKPSGTDTQYF.

Regarding this clone: The sequence runs out 3 residues before the end of the CDR3; the remainder is reconstructed from the germline J gene. This chain links TRBV7-9 with TRBJ2-1; 8 bases are a match to TRBD1. J lost 2 bases, V lost 1 base, and 1 base had no gene match. This CDR3 spans 15 amino acids. Germline V lookup: CDR1 SEHNR, CDR2 FQNEAQ (reference sequence). The sequenced CDR3 bases are TGTGCCAGCAGCTTAGGGACAGGGACCTACAATGAG. It encodes CASSLGTGTYNE. From start to end, the CDR3 is CASSLGTGTYNEQFF.

Concerning this clone: The read comes to an end 3 residues before the CDR3 does, leaving the germline J gene to fill in the end. The chain couples TRBV5-3 to TRBJ2-7, with 10 bases aligning to TRBD2. TRBV5-3 counts as an open reading frame of uncertain function. The J segment lost 0 bases and the V segment lost 4 bases, leaving 13 bases of the junction unmatched. The CDR3 has 18 residues. The CDR3 protein is CARSEGLAATGSSYEQYF. The DNA read from the CDR3 is TGTGCCAGAAGCGAAGGACTAGCGGCTACGGGGAGCTCCTACGAG.

Details on this clone: The read ends 3 residues before the CDR3 terminus; that terminus is restored from the germline J gene. J is TRBJ1-1 and V is TRBV28; 7 bases are a match to TRBD1. Germline CDR1 and CDR2: MDHEN and SYDVKM. With V trimmed by 3 bases and J by 5 bases, 9 bases remained unmatched. CDR3 size: 15 residues. The CDR3 here is CASSFDRARTTEAFF. Incomplete CDR3 DNA: TGTGCCAGCAGTTTCGACAGGGCACGGACGACTGAA.

About this clone: The read finishes 3 residues shy of the CDR3 end, and the germline J gene is used to complete it. The J gene is TRBJ1-2, the V gene TRBV7-9; maybe TRBD1 (5 bases). Germline V lookup: CDR1 SEHNR, CDR2 FQNEAQ (reference sequence). This CDR3 has 14 amino acids. The DNA read from the CDR3 is TGTGCCAGCAGCCCTATCAGGGAAACCTACGAA. Translated: CASSPIRETYE. In full, the CDR3 is CASSPIRETYEYTF. The full variable domain, completed using reference TRBV7-9 and TRBJ1-2, is DTGVSQNPRHKITKRGQNVTFRCDPISEHNRLYWYRQTLGQGPEFLTYFQNEAQLEKSRLLSDRFSAERPKGSFSTLEIQRTEQGDSAMYLCASSPIRETYEYTFGSGTRLTVV.

As regards this clone: The read terminates 3 residues before the CDR3 end, so the remaining end is supplied by the germline J gene. V usage is TRBV5-1 and J usage is TRBJ2-5; TRBD1 aligns across 9 bases. J was trimmed by 4 bases and V by 4 bases; bases with no gene match: 11. The germline V gene has CDR1 SGHRS and CDR2 YFSETQ. The CDR3 covers 16 residues. Incomplete CDR3 DNA: TGCGCCAGCAGCCCCGCTCGGGACAGGGAGGGAGAGACC. The encoded protein is CASSPARDREGET. The CDR3, in full, reads CASSPARDREGETQYF.

On this clone itself: The CDR3 is cut off 3 residues early in the read; its end comes from the germline J gene. The V gene is TRBV6-2 or TRBV6-3, the J gene TRBJ2-7, with TRBD2 identical over 7 bases. Germline assignment: CDR1 MNHEY and CDR2 SVGEGT. Trimming removed 6 bases from V and 1 base from J; junction bases left unmatched: 6. The CDR3 loop spans 14 amino acids. Partial CDR3 DNA: TGTGCCAGCAGAGGAGGCGGGAGTTCCTACGAG. It yields the protein CASRGGGSSYE. The entire CDR3 protein is CASRGGGSSYEQYF.

Worth noting for this clone: The sequence runs out 3 residues before the end of the CDR3; the remainder is reconstructed from the germline J gene. This rearrangement joins TRBV30 to TRBJ2-3; 9 bases are shared with TRBD2. The CDR3 has 14 amino acids. After removal of 4 bases from V and 8 bases from J, the junction contained 10 bases not matched to a gene. Germline V gives CDR1 GTSNPN, CDR2 SVGIG (reference sequence). The sequenced part of the CDR3 DNA is TGTGCCTGGATGTCTAGCGGGAATGTTGGTACG. This codes for CAWMSSGNVGT. The entire CDR3 protein is CAWMSSGNVGTQYF. The variable domain in full, completed from reference TRBV30 and TRBJ2-3, reads SQTIHQWPATLVQPVGSPLSLECTVEGTSNPNLYWYRQAAGRGLQLLFYSVGIGQISSEVPQNLSASRPQDRQFILSSKKLLLSDSGFYLCAWMSSGNVGTQYFGPGTRLTVL.

A remark on this clone: The read ends 3 residues before the CDR3 terminus; that terminus is restored from the germline J gene. The J gene is TRBJ1-3, the V gene TRBV20-1; D remains ambiguous. Trimming shortened V by 0 bases and J by 2 bases, and 5 bases separated the two germline ends. Germline CDR1 DFQATT, CDR2 SNEGSKA (reference sequence). The CDR3 is 13 residues long. CDR3 protein: CSARDPAGNTIYF. The sequenced part of the CDR3 DNA is TGCAGTGCTAGAGATCCGGCTGGAAACACC.